This record looks at one T cell receptor beta chain sequence and its context. The antigen remains undetermined. Trimming stripped 6 bases from V and 0 bases from J, with 4 bases between. The length of the CDR3 is 12 residues. Germline assignment: CDR1 LGHNT and CDR2 FRNRAP. The entry originates in a study of cytomegalovirus exposure and HLA in healthy donors. Study-level points and caveats: Among TCR beta chains, those listed as cytomegalovirus-associated numbered under 200. Compared with the roughly 670-donor mean, an Asian-associated ancestry cluster reportedly had fewer N-insertions, according to a later analysis.

The PCR was carried out with 60 Vbeta primers and 13 Jbeta primers. In the source study's methods: Approximately 12 million of around 85 million unique TCR beta chains were shared, per a later count. Generated by immunoSEQ multiplex PCR, the TCRdb table keeps only in-frame clones and is missing some. V, J and clone size are those of that table, while D and trimming were read from the DNA. In the table there are roughly 150,000 clones, approximately 84% of which are singletons. This TCR was sampled from a man aged 25-40 years in good health and CMV-seronegative. The sequenced material came from PBMCs. This rearrangement joins TRBV12-5 to TRBJ2-3; D gene uncertain. The CDR3 sequence is CASGPSTDTQYF. CDR3 in DNA: TGTGCTAGTGGCCCTAGCACAGATACGCAGTATTTT.